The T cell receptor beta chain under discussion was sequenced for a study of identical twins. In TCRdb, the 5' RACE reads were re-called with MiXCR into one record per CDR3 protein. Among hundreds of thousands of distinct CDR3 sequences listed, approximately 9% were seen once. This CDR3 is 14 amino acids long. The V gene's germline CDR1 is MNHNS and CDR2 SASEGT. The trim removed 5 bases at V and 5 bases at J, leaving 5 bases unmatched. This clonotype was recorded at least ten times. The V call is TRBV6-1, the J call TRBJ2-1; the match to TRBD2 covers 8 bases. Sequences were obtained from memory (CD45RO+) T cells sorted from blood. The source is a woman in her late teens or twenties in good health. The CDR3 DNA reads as TGTGCCAGCAGTCTTGGACTAGCCCACAATGAGCAGTTCTTC. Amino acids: CASSLGLAHNEQFF.